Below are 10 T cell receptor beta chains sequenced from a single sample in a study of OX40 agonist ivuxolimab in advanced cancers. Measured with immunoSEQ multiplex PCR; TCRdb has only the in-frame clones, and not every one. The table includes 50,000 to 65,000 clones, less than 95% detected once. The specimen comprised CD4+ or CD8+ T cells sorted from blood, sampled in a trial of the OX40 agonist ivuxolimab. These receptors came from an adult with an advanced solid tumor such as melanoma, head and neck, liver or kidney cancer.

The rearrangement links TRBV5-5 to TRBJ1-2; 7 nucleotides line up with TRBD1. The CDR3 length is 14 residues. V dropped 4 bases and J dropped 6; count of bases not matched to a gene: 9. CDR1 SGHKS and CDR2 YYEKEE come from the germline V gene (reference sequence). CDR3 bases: TGTGCCAGCAGCCTACGACAGGGATGGGATGGCTACACCTTC. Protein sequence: CASSLRQGWDGYTF.

This CDR3 reads CASSPFGDTVEAFF. The CDR3 DNA is TGTGCCAGCAGTCCCTTCGGGGACACAGTAGAAGCTTTCTTT. The chain is built from TRBV6-1 and TRBJ1-1; TRBD1 might be the D (6 bases). The germline V gene encodes CDR1 MNHNS and CDR2 SASEGT. Trimming removed 5 bases from V and 8 bases from J, with 18 bases in between. The CDR3 length is 14 residues.

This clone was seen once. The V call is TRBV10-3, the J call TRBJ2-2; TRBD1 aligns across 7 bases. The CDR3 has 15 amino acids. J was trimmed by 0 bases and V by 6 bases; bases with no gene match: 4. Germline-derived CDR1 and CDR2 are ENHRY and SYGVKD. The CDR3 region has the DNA TGTGCCATCAGACAACAGGGGTCGAACACCGGGGAGCTGTTTTTT. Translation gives CAIRQQGSNTGELFF.

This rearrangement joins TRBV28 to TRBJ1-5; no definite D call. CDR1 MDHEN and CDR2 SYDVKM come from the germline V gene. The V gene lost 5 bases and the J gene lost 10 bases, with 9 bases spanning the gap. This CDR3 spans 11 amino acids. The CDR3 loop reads CASSPLIPQHF. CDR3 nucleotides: TGTGCCAGCAGTCCCCTGATACCCCAGCATTTT.

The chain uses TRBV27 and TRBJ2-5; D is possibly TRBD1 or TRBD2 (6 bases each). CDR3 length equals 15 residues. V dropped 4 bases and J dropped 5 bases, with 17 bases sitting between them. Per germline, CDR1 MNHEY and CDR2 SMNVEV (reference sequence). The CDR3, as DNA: TGTGCCAGCAGTTCTGCCCCGGGGGCCTGGGAGACCCAGTACTTC. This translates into CASSSAPGAWETQYF.

The CDR3 DNA reads as TGTGCTAGTGGTTGGGACCCCTTGGTAGCGGGAGGAAGCACAGATACGCAGTATTTT. It codes for CASGWDPLVAGGSTDTQYF. The chain is built from TRBV12-5 and TRBJ2-3, with 10 bases aligning to TRBD2. This CDR3 comprises 19 residues. V lost 4 bases and J lost 0; bases outside the gene matches: 13. Germline V lookup: CDR1 LGHNT, CDR2 FRNRAP.

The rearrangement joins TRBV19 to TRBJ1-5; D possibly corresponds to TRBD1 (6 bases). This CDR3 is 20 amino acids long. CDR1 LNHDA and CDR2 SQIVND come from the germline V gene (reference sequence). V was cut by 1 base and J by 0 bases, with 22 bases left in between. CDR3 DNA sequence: TGTGCCAGTAGTATAGTGGGGTTTCGGGGGCAAGAATATAGCAATCAGCCCCAGCATTTT. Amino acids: CASSIVGFRGQEYSNQPQHF.

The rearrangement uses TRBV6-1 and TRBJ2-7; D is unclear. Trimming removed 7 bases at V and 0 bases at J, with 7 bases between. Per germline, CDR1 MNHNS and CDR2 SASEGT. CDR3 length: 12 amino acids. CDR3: CASNQLSYEQYF. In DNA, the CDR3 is TGTGCCAGCAATCAGCTCTCCTACGAGCAGTACTTC.

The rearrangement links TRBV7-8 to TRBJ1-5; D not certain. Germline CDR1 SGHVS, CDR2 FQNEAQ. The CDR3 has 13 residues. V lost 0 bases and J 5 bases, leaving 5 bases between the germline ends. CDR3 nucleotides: TGTGCCAGCAGCTTAGCGGCAGATCAGCCCCAGCATTTT. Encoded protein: CASSLAADQPQHF. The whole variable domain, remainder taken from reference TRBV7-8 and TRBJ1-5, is GAGVSQSPRYKVAKRGQDVALRCDPISGHVSLFWYQQALGQGPEFLTYFQNEAQLDKSGLPSDRFFAERPEGSVSTLKIQRTQQEDSAVYLCASSLAADQPQHFGDGTRLSIL.

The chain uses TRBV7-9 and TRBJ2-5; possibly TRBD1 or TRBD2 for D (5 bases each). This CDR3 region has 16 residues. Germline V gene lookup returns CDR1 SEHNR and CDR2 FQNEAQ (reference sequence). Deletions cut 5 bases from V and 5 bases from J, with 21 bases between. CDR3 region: CASSPAPKVGEETQYF. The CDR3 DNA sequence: TGTGCCAGCAGCCCCGCCCCAAAAGTGGGGGAGGAGACCCAGTACTTC. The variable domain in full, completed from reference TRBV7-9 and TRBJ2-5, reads DTGVSQNPRHKITKRGQNVTFRCDPISEHNRLYWYRQTLGQGPEFLTYFQNEAQLEKSRLLSDRFSAERPKGSFSTLEIQRTEQGDSAMYLCASSPAPKVGEETQYFGPGTRLLVL.